The 15 T cell receptor beta chains presented below share a single source sample, sequenced in a study of blood T cell repertoires in COVID-19. Produced via immunoSEQ multiplex PCR; TCRdb's table is partial and in-frame only. The table lists about 180,000 clones, roughly 85% of them singletons. Sample: peripheral blood. These receptor sequences come from a woman aged 50 to 60 with COVID-19, enrolled during active disease.

With regard to this clone: Because the CDR3's place on the DNA is in doubt, the DNA is left out and the CDR3 is given as listed by TCRdb. The chain joins TRBV4-1 to TRBJ1-5; the D call in the table, TRBD1, was not verified against the DNA. The CDR3 numbers 16 amino acids, ends counted. CDR1 is MGHRA and CDR2 is YSYEKL in the germline V gene. This CDR3 reads CASSQDWGQGSAIRHF.

Notes on this clone: The sample carries other DNA sequences with the same CDR3. This chain uses TRBV6-6 with TRBJ1-5; possible D gene TRBD1, 6 bases. CDR1 is MNHNY, CDR2 SVGAGI, per germline (reference sequence). The V gene lost 5 bases and the J gene lost 1 base, with 9 bases spanning the gap. The CDR3 spans 14 residues. The CDR3 region is CASSPQGSNQPQHF. In DNA, the CDR3 is TGTGCCAGCAGTCCCCAGGGGAGCAATCAGCCCCAGCATTTT.

J is TRBJ2-5 and V is TRBV4-1, with D hard to call. In germline, CDR1 is MGHRA, CDR2 YSYEKL. CDR3 length equals 14 residues. The ends were cut back, 1 base at V and 5 bases at J, with 11 bases in the middle. The CDR3 sequence is CASSQVAHLETQYF. The CDR3, as DNA: TGCGCCAGCAGCCAAGTAGCCCACCTTGAGACCCAGTACTTC.

This clone was seen only once. The rearrangement joins TRBV6-6 to TRBJ2-1, with D tentatively TRBD1 (6 bases). The V end lost 6 bases, the J end lost 1 base, and 16 bases lay between the germline ends. This CDR3 has 16 residues. Looked up from germline, CDR1 is MNHNY and CDR2 is SVGAGI (reference sequence). The chain's CDR3 is CASRQGARDSYNEQFF. CDR3 nucleotide sequence: TGTGCCAGCAGACAGGGCGCACGAGATTCCTACAATGAGCAGTTCTTC.

This chain joins TRBV11-3 and TRBJ2-7; 11 bases are shared with TRBD2. The germline V gene has CDR1 SGHNT and CDR2 YENEEA. The CDR3 loop spans 15 amino acids. V lost 5 bases, J lost 3 bases, and 6 bases stayed unmatched. CDR3 sequence (DNA): TGTGCCAGCAGCACCCCTAGCGGGGGGCACTACGAGCAGTACTTC. The encoded protein is CASSTPSGGHYEQYF. The full variable domain, its missing parts supplied by reference TRBV11-3 and TRBJ2-7, is EAGVVQSPRYKIIEKKQPVAFWCNPISGHNTLYWYLQNLGQGPELLIRYENEEAVDDSQLPKDRFSAERLKGVDSTLKIQPAELGDSAVYLCASSTPSGGHYEQYFGPGTRLTVT.

The sample holds one count of this clone. CDR3 bases: TGCGCCAGCAGCTCACAGGGGGCGGTTGATCAGCCCCAGCATTTT. Its protein is CASSSQGAVDQPQHF. This sequence joins TRBV5-1 and TRBJ1-5, with 9 bases lining up with TRBD1. The CDR3 sequence is 15 residues long. Germline V gene data show CDR1 as SGHRS and CDR2 as YFSETQ. V shed 3 bases and J 5 bases; nucleotides not matched to a gene: 6.

This rearrangement joins TRBV28 to TRBJ1-2; D is ambiguous. Germline CDR1 reads MDHEN; CDR2 reads SYDVKM. The CDR3 contains 11 residues. The V end was cut by 11 bases, the J end by 4 bases, with 11 bases between. Here the CDR3 reads CALSSVYGYTF. DNA of the CDR3: TGTGCCCTTAGTTCTGTCTATGGCTACACCTTC.

Points on this clone: Other DNA sequences from this sample encode an identical CDR3 as well. This chain uses TRBV19 with TRBJ2-7, with 7 nucleotides matching TRBD1. V was pared by 3 bases and J by 0 bases, with 2 bases of the junction left unmatched. The CDR3 covers 14 residues. Germline V lookup: CDR1 LNHDA, CDR2 SQIVND (reference sequence). CDR3 sequence: CASSIRDSSYEQYF. The CDR3 bases are TGTGCCAGTAGTATTAGGGACAGCTCCTACGAGCAGTACTTC.

The sample holds one count of this clone. The rearrangement links TRBV5-1 to TRBJ2-3, with D tentatively TRBD1 (5 bases). Germline loops: CDR1 SGHRS, CDR2 YFSETQ. V was shortened by 4 bases and J by 3 bases, with 15 bases between the two germline ends. The CDR3 runs 15 residues. The CDR3 reads CASSQGQGVTDTQYF. CDR3 nucleotides: TGCGCCAGCAGCCAGGGCCAGGGTGTGACAGATACGCAGTATTTT.

In regard to this clone: The junction differs from germline at one of its ends, possibly a read error. V is TRBV5-4 and J is TRBJ2-1; TRBD2 aligns across 7 bases. CDR3 length: 15 amino acids. Per germline, CDR1 SGHNT and CDR2 YYREEE (reference sequence). Written as DNA, the CDR3 is TGTGCCAGCGGCTTATCGGTGGGAGGTTGGGAGGGGCAGTTCTTC. It specifies CASGLSVGGWEGQFF.

The CDR3 sequence: CASSPPNLNFYGYTF. CDR3 nucleotides: TGTGCCAGCTCACCACCGAACTTAAACTTCTATGGCTACACCTTC. The chain joins TRBV18 to TRBJ1-2, with D unresolved. CDR3 size: 15 residues. Deletions cut 0 bases from V and 4 bases from J, with 12 bases between. The germline V gene has CDR1 KGHSH and CDR2 LQKENI.

The chain couples TRBV28 to TRBJ1-2; possibly TRBD1 for D (6 bases). V shed 3 bases and J shed 0 bases, with 8 bases lying between them. The CDR3 spans 14 residues. Germline CDR1 is MDHEN and CDR2 is SYDVKM. The CDR3 sequence: CASSLGGPNYGYTF. CDR3 bases: TGTGCCAGCAGTTTGGGGGGGCCTAACTATGGCTACACCTTC.

This chain's CDR3 is CASSQGFQNTGELFF. The CDR3 region has the DNA TGTGCCAGCAGCCAAGGTTTCCAGAACACCGGGGAGCTGTTTTTT. This chain joins TRBV3-1 (or the pseudogene TRBV3-2) and TRBJ2-2; D unresolved. V was trimmed by 1 base and J by 1 base, leaving 7 bases between them. The CDR3 has 15 residues. CDR1 is LGHDT, CDR2 YNNKEL, per germline (reference sequence).

V and J are TRBV5-6 and TRBJ2-1; no firm D call. The germline gives CDR1 SGHDT, CDR2 YYEEEE. The CDR3 extends over 12 amino acids. The ends were cut back, 0 bases at V and 14 bases at J, with 12 bases in the middle. The CDR3 region is CASSLVTVEEFF. The CDR3 region has the DNA TGTGCCAGCAGCTTGGTCACTGTAGAAGAGTTCTTC.

The CDR3 sequence is CASSTLGTGEAFF. The CDR3 region has the DNA TGTGCCAGCAGCACTCTGGGTACAGGGGAAGCTTTCTTT. V usage is TRBV2 and J usage is TRBJ1-1; D may be TRBD1 (6 bases). The germline V and J ends were trimmed by 6 bases and 8 bases, with 16 bases remaining between them. This CDR3 has 13 amino acids. CDR1 and CDR2 from the germline V gene are SNHLY and FYNNEI.